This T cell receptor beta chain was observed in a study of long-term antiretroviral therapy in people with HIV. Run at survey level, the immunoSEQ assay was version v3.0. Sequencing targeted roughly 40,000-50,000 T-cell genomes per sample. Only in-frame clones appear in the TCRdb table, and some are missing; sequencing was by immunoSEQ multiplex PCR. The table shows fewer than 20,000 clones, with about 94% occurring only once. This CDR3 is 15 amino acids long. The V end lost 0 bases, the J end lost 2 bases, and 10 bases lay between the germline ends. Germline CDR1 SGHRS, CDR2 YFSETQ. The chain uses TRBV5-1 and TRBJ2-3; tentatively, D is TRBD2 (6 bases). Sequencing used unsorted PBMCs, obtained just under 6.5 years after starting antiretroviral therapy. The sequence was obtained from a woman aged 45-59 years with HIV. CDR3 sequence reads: CASSLEAGNTDTQYF. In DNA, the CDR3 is TGCGCCAGCAGCTTGGAGGCGGGAAACACAGATACGCAGTATTTT.